These 9 T cell receptor beta chains were sequenced from one sample in a study of T cell repertoires in cytomegalovirus infection. MiXCR, applied by TCRdb to the reads, yields one record per CDR3 protein. Of approximately 240,000 distinct CDR3 sequences listed, 12% were seen once; the top ten hold approximately 1.6%. The sequenced sample was PBMCs. Receptor source: a human donor in good health (CMV status not recorded). Some clones in this sample may be carry-over from other donors' samples.

Ten or more counts support this clonotype. The J gene is TRBJ2-3, the V gene TRBV6-1; 8 bases align to TRBD2. The V and J ends lost 5 bases and 0 bases, in that order; junction bases with no gene match: 4. Germline V gene lookup returns CDR1 MNHNS and CDR2 SASEGT. The CDR3 loop spans 15 amino acids. CDR3 DNA sequence: TGTGCCAGCAGTTTACTAGCGGAAAGCACAGATACGCAGTATTTT. Translating it yields CASSLLAESTDTQYF.

A few counts support this clonotype. This chain joins TRBV20-1 and TRBJ1-1; no firm D call. There are 12 residues in the CDR3. CDR1 DFQATT and CDR2 SNEGSKA come from the germline V gene (reference sequence). Trimming stripped 3 bases from V and 6 bases from J, with 11 bases between. The CDR3 bases are TGCAGTGCTAGCTGGCAGACGGCTGAAGCTTTCTTT. Encoded protein: CSASWQTAEAFF.

This clonotype was picked up many times. The chain combines TRBV12-5 with TRBJ2-1; TRBD2 agrees at 11 bases. With V trimmed by 1 base and J by 8 bases, 16 bases remained unmatched. Per the germline V gene, CDR1 is LGHNT and CDR2 is FRNRAP. There are 19 residues in the CDR3. The CDR3 sequence: CASGLAPGLAVKTLDEQFF. For the CDR3, the DNA is TGTGCTAGTGGTTTGGCTCCGGGACTAGCGGTTAAAACTCTCGATGAGCAGTTCTTC.

In this sample, this clonotype turned up many times. The chain combines TRBV7-2 with TRBJ2-3, with D unresolved. The CDR3 runs 11 residues. The V and J ends lost 7 bases and 2 bases respectively, with 4 bases between them. Looked up from germline, CDR1 is SGHTA and CDR2 is FQGNSA. As DNA, the CDR3 is TGTGCCAGCACTAACACAGATACGCAGTATTTT. It specifies CASTNTDTQYF.

At least ten counts were recorded for this clonotype. The chain joins TRBV5-5 to TRBJ2-5; D uncertain. CDR1 SGHKS and CDR2 YYEKEE come from the germline V gene (reference sequence). Trimming removed 4 bases from V and 3 bases from J, with 13 bases in between. The CDR3 loop spans 14 amino acids. As DNA, the CDR3 is TGTGCCAGCAGCATCGGACCCTTAGAAGAGACCCAGTACTTC. This translates into CASSIGPLEETQYF.

This clonotype was seen ten or more times. V usage is TRBV19 and J usage is TRBJ1-5; D might be TRBD1 (6 bases). Looked up from germline, CDR1 is LNHDA and CDR2 is SQIVND (reference sequence). The CDR3 extends over 12 amino acids. The V and J ends lost 7 bases and 7 bases respectively, with 11 bases between them. The CDR3 is CASKIGGQPQHF. For the CDR3, the DNA is TGTGCCAGTAAAATAGGGGGGCAGCCCCAGCATTTT.

This clonotype was detected only a few times. This chain uses TRBV20-1 with TRBJ2-3; no firm D call. Germline V lookup: CDR1 DFQATT, CDR2 SNEGSKA (reference sequence). The CDR3 is 16 residues long. V was pared by 0 bases and J by 10 bases, with 23 bases between. CDR3 residues: CSARDGQPQSASAQYF. Written as DNA, the CDR3 is TGCAGTGCTAGAGATGGGCAGCCCCAATCGGCTAGTGCGCAGTATTTT.

The V and J genes are TRBV29-1 and TRBJ1-6; 9 bases match TRBD1. CDR1 and CDR2 from the germline V gene are SQVTM and ANQGSEA. This CDR3 contains 12 residues. Trimming removed 4 bases from V and 9 bases from J; junction bases left unmatched: 1. Here the CDR3 DNA reads TGCAGCGTTGGACAGGGGGGTTCACCCCTCCACTTT. This codes for CSVGQGGSPLHF.

The sample holds a few counts of this clonotype. The genes are TRBV5-1 and TRBJ2-3; D is uncertain. V shed 7 bases and J shed 0 bases, with 12 bases lying between them. The CDR3 spans 14 residues. Germline CDR1 SGHRS, CDR2 YFSETQ. The CDR3 loop is CASAPTDSTDTQYF. Written as DNA, the CDR3 is TGCGCCAGCGCCCCAACAGATAGCACAGATACGCAGTATTTT.